What follows are 30 T cell receptor beta chains derived from one specimen sequenced in a study of cytomegalovirus exposure and HLA in healthy donors (TCRdb year 2017). Receptors were amplified or captured by the immunoSEQ multiplex PCR assay. The multiplex PCR relied on a mix of 60 forward primers for TCR Vbeta segments and 13 reverse primers for TCR Jbeta segments. TCRdb obtained this table from immuneACCESS and retained in-frame rearrangements with V and J assigned. These tables miss some clones; where compared with another copy, unresolved V genes account for less than half of the shortfall, and the remainder is unexplained. For this sample the table gives some 220,000 clones, of which 77% were detected only once. The ten top clones hold about 2.5% of the sample. Material for sequencing was PBMCs. The source is a woman aged 55 to 70 in good health and CMV-seropositive.

This chain links TRBV29-1 with TRBJ1-3; 9 bases map to TRBD1. The CDR3 runs 13 residues. The germline V gene has CDR1 SQVTM and CDR2 ANQGSEA. The trim removed 5 bases at V and 7 bases at J, leaving 6 bases unmatched. DNA of the CDR3: TGCAGCGTTTTCTTACAGGGGGCGAACACCATATATTTT. It translates to CSVFLQGANTIYF.

The chain employs TRBV5-5 and TRBJ2-7; the match to TRBD1 covers 7 bases. The CDR3 runs to 15 residues. Germline assignment: CDR1 SGHKS and CDR2 YYEKEE (reference sequence). The J segment lost 3 bases and the V segment lost 4 bases, leaving 10 bases of the junction unmatched. The CDR3 spells CASSIRQGPLYEQYF. The CDR3 DNA follows: TGTGCCAGCAGCATAAGACAGGGACCCCTCTACGAGCAGTACTTC.

This sequence joins TRBV7-9 and TRBJ2-3, with TRBD2 matching over 10 bases. The ends lost 5 bases at V and 6 bases at J; junction bases unmatched: 8. CDR3 length: 15 amino acids. Germline V gives CDR1 SEHNR, CDR2 FQNEAQ (reference sequence). CDR3 DNA sequence: TGTGCCAGCAGCAAGAGCGGGGGGGCCGGGGATACGCAGTATTTT. Amino acid sequence: CASSKSGGAGDTQYF.

The J gene is TRBJ2-7, the V gene TRBV5-4; D unclear. The CDR3 loop spans 14 amino acids. Deletions cut 0 bases from V and 3 bases from J, with 10 bases between. Germline CDR1 and CDR2: SGHNT and YYREEE (reference sequence). This CDR3 reads CASSLDQEVYEQYF. The CDR3 nucleotides are TGTGCCAGCAGCTTGGACCAGGAAGTCTACGAGCAGTACTTC. The complete variable domain, with remaining parts taken from reference TRBV5-4 and TRBJ2-7, reads ETGVTQSPTHLIKTRGQQVTLRCSSQSGHNTVSWYQQALGQGPQFIFQYYREEENGRGNFPPRFSGLQFPNYSSELNVNALELDDSALYLCASSLDQEVYEQYFGPGTRLTVT.

V gene TRBV5-1 combines with J gene TRBJ1-1; the D gene is possibly TRBD1 (5 bases). This CDR3 has 14 amino acids. The V gene lost 0 bases and the J gene lost 5 bases, with 11 bases spanning the gap. CDR1 SGHRS and CDR2 YFSETQ come from the germline V gene. CDR3 DNA sequence: TGCGCCAGCAGCTTGGCGGATCAGGGAACTGAAGCTTTCTTT. Translated, it gives CASSLADQGTEAFF. The variable domain in full, with the rest retrieved from reference TRBV5-1 and TRBJ1-1, is KAGVTQTPRYLIKTRGQQVTLSCSPISGHRSVSWYQQTPGQGLQFLFEYFSETQRNKGNFPGRFSGRQFSNSRSEMNVSTLELGDSALYLCASSLADQGTEAFFGQGTRLTVV.

The chain has TRBV4-1 and TRBJ2-7; 9 nucleotides align to TRBD1. Unmatched junction bases numbered 17, after V lost 1 base and J lost 7 bases. The CDR3 contains 18 residues. Germline CDR1 and CDR2: MGHRA and YSYEKL. CDR3 residues: CASSQAWWSRQGTGEQYF. DNA for the CDR3: TGCGCCAGCAGCCAAGCCTGGTGGTCAAGACAGGGGACAGGGGAGCAGTACTTC.

The chain is built from TRBV19 and TRBJ2-7; tentatively, D is TRBD1 (5 bases). Germline loops: CDR1 LNHDA, CDR2 SQIVND (reference sequence). The CDR3 has 14 residues. Trimming left V 9 bases short and J 0 bases short, with 15 bases between. In DNA form, the CDR3 reads TGTGCCAGCAACAGACAGTTATCCTCCTACGAGCAGTACTTC. Protein: CASNRQLSSYEQYF.

Regarding this clone: One end of the junction varies from germline; a read error may be responsible. This rearrangement joins TRBV7-9 to TRBJ2-6, with TRBD1 identical over 8 bases. Looked up from germline, CDR1 is SEHNR and CDR2 is FQNEAQ (reference sequence). This CDR3 has 15 amino acids. CDR3 protein: CASRLQGVGANVLIF. For the CDR3, the DNA is TGTGCCAGCAGGCTACAGGGGGTAGGGGCCAACGTCCTGATTTTC.

The chain links TRBV4-2 to TRBJ1-2, with D unclear. Trimming pared 3 bases from V and 5 bases from J, leaving 7 bases between. This CDR3 spans 12 amino acids. Per germline, CDR1 LGHNA and CDR2 YNFKEQ. The CDR3 loop reads CASSQAQYGYTF. The CDR3 coding sequence is TGTGCCAGCAGCCAGGCACAGTATGGCTACACCTTC.

This sequence joins TRBV2 and TRBJ2-5; 8 bases fit TRBD2. CDR3 length: 15 amino acids. CDR1 and CDR2 from the germline V gene are SNHLY and FYNNEI. Trimming removed 4 bases from V and 5 bases from J; junction bases left unmatched: 9. The CDR3 is CASSGIAGSQETQYF. The DNA of the CDR3 is TGTGCCAGCAGTGGTATAGCGGGATCGCAGGAGACCCAGTACTTC. The full variable domain, with the rest looked up from reference TRBV2 and TRBJ2-5, is EPEVTQTPSHQVTQMGQEVILRCVPISNHLYFYWYRQILGQKVEFLVSFYNNEISEKSEIFDDQFSVERPDGSNFTLKIRSTKLEDSAMYFCASSGIAGSQETQYFGPGTRLLVL.

This chain joins TRBV10-3 and TRBJ1-2, with TRBD1 matching 9 bases. V shed 4 bases, J shed 6 bases, and the junction held 9 bases outside the gene matches. Germline CDR1 and CDR2: ENHRY and SYGVKD. CDR3 length equals 15 residues. The CDR3 reads CAISALDRGGDGYTF. Written as DNA, the CDR3 is TGTGCCATCAGTGCCCTAGACAGGGGGGGAGATGGCTACACCTTC.

This chain links TRBV5-1 with TRBJ1-1; the match to TRBD1 covers 8 bases. V shed 4 bases and J 11 bases; nucleotides not matched to a gene: 7. Germline V gene sequence: CDR1 SGHRS, CDR2 YFSETQ. The CDR3 is 12 residues long. CDR3 coding DNA: TGCGCCAGCAGCCCCTTACAGGGGGGTGCTTTCTTT. Translated, it gives CASSPLQGGAFF.

This clone was seen more than once but under ten times. The rearrangement uses TRBV10-1 and TRBJ2-5; possibly TRBD1 for D (5 bases). V was shortened by 8 bases and J by 1 base, with 14 bases between the two germline ends. CDR1 is WNHNN, CDR2 SYGVQD, per germline (reference sequence). CDR3 length: 14 amino acids. The CDR3 nucleotides read TGCGCCAGCGGCCCAGGGCAGCTCCAAGAGACCCAGTACTTC. Translation gives CASGPGQLQETQYF.

The genes are TRBV29-1 and TRBJ2-5; D possibly corresponds to TRBD1 (6 bases). Trimming stripped 4 bases from V and 2 bases from J, with 11 bases between. Germline CDR1 reads SQVTM; CDR2 reads ANQGSEA. This CDR3 is built from 13 residues. The CDR3 region has the DNA TGCAGCGTTGTCCCGGACAGACAAGAGACCCAGTACTTC. Amino acids: CSVVPDRQETQYF.

Regarding this clone: The same CDR3 is also encoded by other DNA sequences in this sample. The V gene is TRBV9, the J gene TRBJ2-3, with 12 positions matching TRBD2. The CDR3 is 16 residues long. Losses at the gene ends were 0 bases for V and 3 bases for J; bases not matched to a gene: 2. The germline V gene encodes CDR1 SGDLS and CDR2 YYNGEE. The CDR3 here is CASSVGLAGGTDTQYF. The CDR3 DNA reads TGTGCCAGCAGCGTAGGCCTAGCGGGAGGGACAGATACGCAGTATTTT.

The chain recombines TRBV6-1 with TRBJ2-3; 10 nucleotides agree with TRBD2. CDR3 length: 17 amino acids. V gave up 7 bases and J gave up 0 bases; unmatched junction bases: 10. From germline, CDR1 is MNHNS and CDR2 SASEGT. The CDR3 nucleotides are TGTGCCAGCATTGATCGGACTAGCGGAGGTAGCACAGATACGCAGTATTTT. Its translation: CASIDRTSGGSTDTQYF.

The chain uses TRBV5-1 and TRBJ1-2; 7 bases align to TRBD1. The ends lost 4 bases at V and 5 bases at J; junction bases unmatched: 8. The CDR3 is made up of 14 amino acids. Germline CDR1 is SGHRS and CDR2 is YFSETQ. The CDR3 sequence is CASSPGQKEYGYTF. The CDR3, as DNA: TGCGCCAGCAGCCCGGGACAGAAAGAATATGGCTACACCTTC.

The count of this clone is one. The junction departs from the called germline gene at one end, perhaps through a read error. The chain links TRBV2 to TRBJ2-1, with 10 bases fitting TRBD2. The CDR3 runs to 15 residues. CDR1 is SNHLY, CDR2 FYNNEI, per germline. The CDR3 nucleotides read TGTGCCAGCAGTCAAGCGGGAGGGCCCGGGGCTGAGCAGTTCTTC. Its protein is CASSQAGGPGAEQFF.

This clone was observed a single time. The chain combines TRBV30 with TRBJ1-1, with 7 positions matching TRBD1. This CDR3 contains 14 residues. V lost 1 base, J lost 3 bases, and 5 bases stayed unmatched. Per the germline V gene, CDR1 is GTSNPN and CDR2 is SVGIG (reference sequence). CDR3 sequence: CAWSAGQSDTEAFF. For the CDR3, the DNA is TGTGCCTGGAGTGCGGGACAGTCCGACACTGAAGCTTTCTTT.

The V gene is TRBV7-2, the J gene TRBJ1-3; 7 nucleotides line up with TRBD1. The germline CDR1 and CDR2 sequences are SGHTA and FQGNSA. The CDR3 is 14 amino acids. With 5 bases clipped from V and 3 bases from J, the junction kept 4 bases outside the gene matches. The CDR3 DNA is TGTGCCAGCAGCGTGACAGGGCTTGGAAACACCATATATTTT. This encodes CASSVTGLGNTIYF.

This clone was seen more than once but under ten times. The rearrangement joins TRBV6-5 to TRBJ1-2; 8 bases are a match to TRBD1. The V gene's germline CDR1 is MNHEY and CDR2 SVGAGI. This CDR3 spans 16 amino acids. With V trimmed by 0 bases and J by 2 bases, 5 bases remained unmatched. Here the CDR3 DNA reads TGTGCCAGCAGTTACTCGAAGCAGGGGGCGAACTATGGCTACACCTTC. As protein: CASSYSKQGANYGYTF.

This clone came up once. The V gene is TRBV5-1, the J gene TRBJ2-1, with a possible D match to TRBD2 (6 bases). The germline V and J ends were trimmed by 4 bases and 6 bases, with 14 bases remaining between them. The CDR3 has 14 amino acids. Germline-derived CDR1 and CDR2 are SGHRS and YFSETQ. CDR3 in amino acids: CASSPGTPANEQFF. Written as DNA, the CDR3 is TGCGCCAGCAGCCCGGGGACTCCGGCCAATGAGCAGTTCTTC.

CDR3 bases: TGTGCCAGCAGCTCCCCTAGCGGGGGGGCCTACAATGAGCAGTTCTTC. It codes for CASSSPSGGAYNEQFF. The V gene is TRBV5-5, the J gene TRBJ2-1; the match to TRBD2 covers 12 bases. J was trimmed by 2 bases and V by 3 bases; bases with no gene match: 3. Germline loops: CDR1 SGHKS, CDR2 YYEKEE (reference sequence). The CDR3 is 16 amino acids.

This chain uses TRBV4-2 with TRBJ2-5; 7 bases match TRBD1. The CDR3 loop spans 17 amino acids. Trimming at V came to 4 bases and at J to 2 bases, leaving 13 bases not matched to a gene. Germline lookup yields CDR1 LGHNA and CDR2 YNFKEQ. Here the CDR3 DNA reads TGTGCCAGCAGCCCCGTTTCGGGGACAGCCCAACAAGAGACCCAGTACTTC. Amino acids: CASSPVSGTAQQETQYF.

The chain employs TRBV5-8 and TRBJ2-7, with 9 bases aligning to TRBD1. The germline V gene encodes CDR1 SGHTS and CDR2 YDEGEE. V lost 2 bases, J lost 5 bases, and 8 bases stayed unmatched. The CDR3 has 15 residues. CDR3 coding DNA: TGTGCCAGCAGCTTACAGGGGGCGGTCTGGGACGAGCAGTACTTC. This codes for CASSLQGAVWDEQYF.

V usage is TRBV25-1 and J usage is TRBJ2-5; TRBD2 aligns across 8 bases. Unmatched junction bases numbered 9, after V lost 5 bases and J lost 4 bases. Germline V CDR1 and CDR2: MGHDK, SYGVNS. This CDR3 is 15 amino acids long. The CDR3, as DNA: TGTGCCAGCAGTACCGGGACTAGTCGCGGAGAGACCCAGTACTTC. It yields the protein CASSTGTSRGETQYF.

This chain uses TRBV18 with TRBJ1-2, with D maybe TRBD1 (6 bases). In germline, CDR1 is KGHSH, CDR2 LQKENI. The CDR3 totals 14 residues. Trimming removed 2 bases at V and 8 bases at J, with 15 bases between. CDR3 nucleotides: TGTGCCAGCTCACCAAACAGGGATGAAGGGGGCTACACCTTC. The encoded protein is CASSPNRDEGGYTF.

The rearrangement links TRBV29-1 to TRBJ2-7; 10 nucleotides match TRBD2. Trimming cost V 3 bases and J 5 bases; bases outside gene matches: 7. Germline CDR1 reads SQVTM; CDR2 reads ANQGSEA. The CDR3 length is 14 residues. The CDR3: CSVEGLAGADEQYF. The CDR3 DNA sequence: TGCAGCGTTGAGGGCCTAGCGGGAGCTGACGAGCAGTACTTC.

CDR3 in amino acids: CAIGDTTNEKLFF. Here the CDR3 DNA reads TGTGCCATCGGGGACACAACTAATGAAAAACTGTTTTTT. The rearrangement joins TRBV10-3 to TRBJ1-4, with D possibly TRBD1 on 6 matching bases. Trimming removed 8 bases at V and 0 bases at J, with 7 bases between. This CDR3 is built from 13 residues. Germline V gene data show CDR1 as ENHRY and CDR2 as SYGVKD.

The rearrangement uses TRBV28 and TRBJ1-2, with a possible D match to TRBD1 (6 bases). Germline V gives CDR1 MDHEN, CDR2 SYDVKM. The CDR3 spans 12 residues. Trimming took 5 bases from V and 11 from J, leaving 15 bases between them. The CDR3 bases are TGTGCCAGCAGTCTGAGACAGGCTCCATACACCTTC. It is translated as CASSLRQAPYTF.